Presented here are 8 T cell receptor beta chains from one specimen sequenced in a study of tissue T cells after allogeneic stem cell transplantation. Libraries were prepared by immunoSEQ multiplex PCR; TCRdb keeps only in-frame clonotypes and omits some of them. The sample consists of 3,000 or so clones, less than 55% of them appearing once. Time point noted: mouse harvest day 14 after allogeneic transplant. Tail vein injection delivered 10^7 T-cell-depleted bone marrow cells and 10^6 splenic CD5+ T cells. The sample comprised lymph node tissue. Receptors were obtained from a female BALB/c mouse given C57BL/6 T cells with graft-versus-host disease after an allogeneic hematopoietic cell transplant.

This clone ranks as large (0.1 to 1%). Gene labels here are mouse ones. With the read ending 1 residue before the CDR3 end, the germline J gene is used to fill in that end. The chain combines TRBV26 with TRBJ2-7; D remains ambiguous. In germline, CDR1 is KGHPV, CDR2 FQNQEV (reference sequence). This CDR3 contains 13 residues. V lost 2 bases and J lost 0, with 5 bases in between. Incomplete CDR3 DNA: TGTGCCAGCAGTCTGACAGTCTCCTATGAACAGTAC. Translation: CASSLTVSYEQY. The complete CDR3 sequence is CASSLTVSYEQYF. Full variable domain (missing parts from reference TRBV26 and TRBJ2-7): NSKVIQTPRYLVKGQGQKAKMRCIPEKGHPVVFWYQQNKNNEFKFLINFQNQEVLQQIDMTEKRFSAECPSNSPCSLEIQSSEAGDSALYLCASSLTVSYEQYFGPGTRLTVL.

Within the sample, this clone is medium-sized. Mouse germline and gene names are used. This chain's CDR3 is CASSLGGQAETLYF. CDR3 DNA (partial): TGTGCCAGCAGCTTAGGGGGACAGGCAGAAACGCTGTAT. The genes are TRBV3 and TRBJ2-3, with 7 bases that match TRBD1. The read halts 1 residue ahead of the CDR3 end, with the missing end drawn from the germline J gene. CDR3 size: 14 residues. The ends lost 1 base at V and 3 bases at J; junction bases unmatched: 1. CDR1 is SNHLY, CDR2 FYNGKV, per germline (reference sequence).

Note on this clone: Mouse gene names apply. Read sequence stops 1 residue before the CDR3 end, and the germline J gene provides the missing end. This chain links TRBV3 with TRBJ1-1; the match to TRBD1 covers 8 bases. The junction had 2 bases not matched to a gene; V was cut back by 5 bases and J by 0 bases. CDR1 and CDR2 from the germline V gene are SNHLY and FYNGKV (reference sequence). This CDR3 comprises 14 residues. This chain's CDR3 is CASSGGQANTEVFF. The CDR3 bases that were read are TGTGCCAGCAGCGGGGGACAGGCAAACACAGAAGTCTTC.

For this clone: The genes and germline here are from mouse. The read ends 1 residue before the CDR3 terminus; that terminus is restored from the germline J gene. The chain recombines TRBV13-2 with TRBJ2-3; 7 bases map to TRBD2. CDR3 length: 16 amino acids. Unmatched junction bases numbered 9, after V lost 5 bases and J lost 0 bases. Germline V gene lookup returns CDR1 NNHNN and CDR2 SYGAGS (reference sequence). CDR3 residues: CASGPYWGTSAETLYF. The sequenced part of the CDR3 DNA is TGTGCCAGCGGACCCTACTGGGGTACTAGTGCAGAAACGCTGTAT.

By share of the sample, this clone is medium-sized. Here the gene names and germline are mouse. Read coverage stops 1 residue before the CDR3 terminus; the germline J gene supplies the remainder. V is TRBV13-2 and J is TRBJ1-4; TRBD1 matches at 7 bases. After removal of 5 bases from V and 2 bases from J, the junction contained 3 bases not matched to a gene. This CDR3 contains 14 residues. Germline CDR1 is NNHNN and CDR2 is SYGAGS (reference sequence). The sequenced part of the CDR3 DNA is TGTGCCAGCGGGGGGACAGCCTCCAACGAAAGATTATTT. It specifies CASGGTASNERLF. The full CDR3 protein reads CASGGTASNERLFF.

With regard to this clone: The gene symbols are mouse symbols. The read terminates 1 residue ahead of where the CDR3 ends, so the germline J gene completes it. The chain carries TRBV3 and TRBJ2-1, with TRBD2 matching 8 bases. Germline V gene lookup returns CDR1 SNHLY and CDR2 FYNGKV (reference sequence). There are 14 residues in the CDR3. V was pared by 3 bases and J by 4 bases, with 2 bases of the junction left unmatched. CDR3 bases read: TGTGCCAGCAGCTTGCTGGGGGGATATGCTGAGCAGTTC. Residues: CASSLLGGYAEQF. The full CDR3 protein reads CASSLLGGYAEQFF.

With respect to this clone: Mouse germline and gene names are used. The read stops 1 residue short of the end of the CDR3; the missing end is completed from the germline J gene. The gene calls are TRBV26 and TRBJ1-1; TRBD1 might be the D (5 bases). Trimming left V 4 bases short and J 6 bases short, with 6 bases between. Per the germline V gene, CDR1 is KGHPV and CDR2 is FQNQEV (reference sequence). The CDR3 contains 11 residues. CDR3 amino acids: CASSQGPEVFF. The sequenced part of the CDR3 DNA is TGTGCCAGCAGTCAGGGGCCAGAAGTCTTC.

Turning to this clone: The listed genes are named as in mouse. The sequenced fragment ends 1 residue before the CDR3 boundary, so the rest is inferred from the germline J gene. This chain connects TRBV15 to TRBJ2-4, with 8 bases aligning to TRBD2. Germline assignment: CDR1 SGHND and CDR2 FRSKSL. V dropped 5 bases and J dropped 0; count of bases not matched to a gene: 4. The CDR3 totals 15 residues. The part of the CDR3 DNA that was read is TGTGCCAGCAGTCTGGGGGGCGCTAGTCAAAACACCTTGTAC. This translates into CASSLGGASQNTLY. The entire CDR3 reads CASSLGGASQNTLYF.